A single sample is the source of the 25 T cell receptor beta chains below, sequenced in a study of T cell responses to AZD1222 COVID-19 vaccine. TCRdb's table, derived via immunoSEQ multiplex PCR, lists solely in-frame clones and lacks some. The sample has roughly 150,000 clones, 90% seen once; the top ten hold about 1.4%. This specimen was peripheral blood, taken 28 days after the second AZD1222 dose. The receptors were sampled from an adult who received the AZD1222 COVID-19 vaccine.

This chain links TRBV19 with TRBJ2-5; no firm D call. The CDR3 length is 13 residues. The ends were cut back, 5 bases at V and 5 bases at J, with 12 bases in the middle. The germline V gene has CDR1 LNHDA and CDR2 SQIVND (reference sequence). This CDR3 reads CASSQQQRETQYF. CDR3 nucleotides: TGTGCCAGTAGTCAGCAACAGAGGGAGACCCAGTACTTC.

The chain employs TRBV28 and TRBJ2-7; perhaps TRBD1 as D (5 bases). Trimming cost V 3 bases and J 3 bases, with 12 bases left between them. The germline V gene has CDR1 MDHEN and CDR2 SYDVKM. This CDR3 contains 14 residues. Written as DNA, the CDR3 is TGTGCCAGCAGTTTTGCAGGGCAGGGCTACGAGCAGTACTTC. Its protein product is CASSFAGQGYEQYF.

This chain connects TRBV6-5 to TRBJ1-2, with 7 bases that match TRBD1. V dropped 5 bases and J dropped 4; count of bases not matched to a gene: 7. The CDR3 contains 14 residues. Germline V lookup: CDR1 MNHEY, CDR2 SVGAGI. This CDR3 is CASSKGQTTYGYTF. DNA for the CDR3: TGTGCCAGCAGTAAGGGACAGACAACCTATGGCTACACCTTC.

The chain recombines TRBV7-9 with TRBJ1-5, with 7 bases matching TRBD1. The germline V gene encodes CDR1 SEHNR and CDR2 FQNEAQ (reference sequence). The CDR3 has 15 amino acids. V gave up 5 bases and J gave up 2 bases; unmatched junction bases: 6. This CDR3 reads CASSPSTGGNQPQHF. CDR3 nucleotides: TGTGCCAGCAGCCCCTCTACAGGGGGCAATCAGCCCCAGCATTTT. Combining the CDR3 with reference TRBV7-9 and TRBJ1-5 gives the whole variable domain DTGVSQNPRHKITKRGQNVTFRCDPISEHNRLYWYRQTLGQGPEFLTYFQNEAQLEKSRLLSDRFSAERPKGSFSTLEIQRTEQGDSAMYLCASSPSTGGNQPQHFGDGTRLSIL.

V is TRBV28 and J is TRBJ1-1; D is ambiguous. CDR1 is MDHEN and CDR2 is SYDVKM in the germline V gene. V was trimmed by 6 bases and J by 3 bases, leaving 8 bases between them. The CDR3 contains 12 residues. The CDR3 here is CASRTPHTEAFF. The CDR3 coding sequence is TGTGCCAGCAGAACACCGCACACTGAAGCTTTCTTT. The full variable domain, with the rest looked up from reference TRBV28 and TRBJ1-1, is DVKVTQSSRYLVKRTGEKVFLECVQDMDHENMFWYRQDPGLGLRLIYFSYDVKMKEKGDIPEGYSVSREKKERFSLILESASTNQTSMYLCASRTPHTEAFFGQGTRLTVV.

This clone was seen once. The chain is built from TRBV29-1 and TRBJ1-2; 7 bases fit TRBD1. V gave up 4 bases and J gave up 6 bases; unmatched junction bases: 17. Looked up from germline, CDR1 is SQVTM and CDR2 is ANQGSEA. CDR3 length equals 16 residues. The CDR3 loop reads CSVARGTDSPKDGYTF. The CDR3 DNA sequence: TGCAGCGTTGCGAGGGGGACAGACTCCCCGAAAGATGGCTACACCTTC.

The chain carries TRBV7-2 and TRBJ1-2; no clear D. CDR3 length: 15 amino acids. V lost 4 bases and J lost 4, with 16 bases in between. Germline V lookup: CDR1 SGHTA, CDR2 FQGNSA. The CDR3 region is CASSSPFAIRYGYTF. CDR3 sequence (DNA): TGTGCCAGCAGCTCCCCGTTCGCGATCCGCTATGGCTACACCTTC.

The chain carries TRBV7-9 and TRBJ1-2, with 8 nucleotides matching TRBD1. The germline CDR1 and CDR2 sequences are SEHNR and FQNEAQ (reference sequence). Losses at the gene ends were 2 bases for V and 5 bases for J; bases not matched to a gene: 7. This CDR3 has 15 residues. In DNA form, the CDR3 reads TGTGCCAGCAGCTTAAATACAGGGGGGCCTTATGGCTACACCTTC. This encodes CASSLNTGGPYGYTF.

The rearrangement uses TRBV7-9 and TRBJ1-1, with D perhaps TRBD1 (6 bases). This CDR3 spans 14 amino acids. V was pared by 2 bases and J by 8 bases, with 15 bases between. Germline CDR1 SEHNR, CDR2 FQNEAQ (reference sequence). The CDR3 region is CASSLTQSRGEAFF. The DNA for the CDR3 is TGTGCCAGCAGCTTAACTCAATCCAGGGGAGAAGCTTTCTTT.

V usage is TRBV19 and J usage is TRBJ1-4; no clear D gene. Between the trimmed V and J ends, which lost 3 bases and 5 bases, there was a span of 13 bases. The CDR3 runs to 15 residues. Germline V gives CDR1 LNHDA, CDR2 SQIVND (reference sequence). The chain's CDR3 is CASSIRVGRNEKLFF. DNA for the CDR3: TGTGCCAGTAGTATTAGGGTAGGAAGAAATGAAAAACTGTTTTTT.

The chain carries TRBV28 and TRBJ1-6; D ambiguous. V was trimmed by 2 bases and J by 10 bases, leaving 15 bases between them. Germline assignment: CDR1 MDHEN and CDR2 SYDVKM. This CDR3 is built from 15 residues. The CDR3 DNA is TGTGCCAGCAGTTTACCCACAACTACGGGGTCACCCCTCCACTTT. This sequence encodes CASSLPTTTGSPLHF.

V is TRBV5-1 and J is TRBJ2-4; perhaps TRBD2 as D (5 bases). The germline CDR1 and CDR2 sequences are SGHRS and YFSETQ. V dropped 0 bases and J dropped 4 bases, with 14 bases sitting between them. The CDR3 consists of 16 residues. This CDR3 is CASSLGVEGRKNIQYF. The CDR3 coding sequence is TGCGCCAGCAGCTTGGGTGTCGAAGGGAGAAAAAACATTCAGTACTTC. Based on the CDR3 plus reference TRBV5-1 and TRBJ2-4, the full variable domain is KAGVTQTPRYLIKTRGQQVTLSCSPISGHRSVSWYQQTPGQGLQFLFEYFSETQRNKGNFPGRFSGRQFSNSRSEMNVSTLELGDSALYLCASSLGVEGRKNIQYFGAGTRLSVL.

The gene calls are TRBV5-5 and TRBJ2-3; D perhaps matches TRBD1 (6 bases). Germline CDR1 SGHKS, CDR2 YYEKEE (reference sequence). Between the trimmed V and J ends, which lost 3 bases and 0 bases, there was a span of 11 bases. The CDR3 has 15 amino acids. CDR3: CASSSGDRSTDTQYF. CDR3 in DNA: TGTGCCAGCAGCTCAGGGGACCGCAGCACAGATACGCAGTATTTT.

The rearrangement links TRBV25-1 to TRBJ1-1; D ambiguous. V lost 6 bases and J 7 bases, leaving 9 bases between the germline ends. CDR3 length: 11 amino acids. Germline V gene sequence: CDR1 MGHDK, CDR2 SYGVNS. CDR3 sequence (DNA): TGTGCCAGCAGGTCTGAAGGTGAAGCTTTCTTT. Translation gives CASRSEGEAFF. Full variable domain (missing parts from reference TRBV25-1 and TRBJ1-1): EADIYQTPRYLVIGTGKKITLECSQTMGHDKMYWYQQDPGMELHLIHYSYGVNSTEKGDLSSESTVSRIRTEHFPLTLESARPSHTSQYLCASRSEGEAFFGQGTRLTVV.

The CDR3 reads CASSATGLHSLYEQYF. The CDR3 DNA follows: TGTGCCAGCAGCGCAACGGGCCTCCACTCCCTCTACGAGCAGTACTTC. This chain links TRBV28 with TRBJ2-7; D remains ambiguous. With 6 bases removed from V and 3 bases from J, the gap between germline ends came to 21 bases. The germline gives CDR1 MDHEN, CDR2 SYDVKM. This CDR3 contains 16 residues.

CDR3 nucleotides: TGTGCCAGCAGTGAAAAATTCGATGAGCAGTTCTTC. This sequence encodes CASSEKFDEQFF. V usage is TRBV2 and J usage is TRBJ2-1; no clear D. The CDR3 is 12 residues long. The germline CDR1 and CDR2 sequences are SNHLY and FYNNEI. With 2 bases removed from V and 8 bases from J, the gap between germline ends came to 7 bases.

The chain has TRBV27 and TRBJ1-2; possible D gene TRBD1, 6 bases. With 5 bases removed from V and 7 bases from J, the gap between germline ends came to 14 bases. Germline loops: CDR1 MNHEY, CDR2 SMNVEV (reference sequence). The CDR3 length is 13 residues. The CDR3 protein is CASSPQGLAGYTF. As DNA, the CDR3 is TGTGCCAGCAGTCCCCAGGGGCTCGCTGGCTACACCTTC.

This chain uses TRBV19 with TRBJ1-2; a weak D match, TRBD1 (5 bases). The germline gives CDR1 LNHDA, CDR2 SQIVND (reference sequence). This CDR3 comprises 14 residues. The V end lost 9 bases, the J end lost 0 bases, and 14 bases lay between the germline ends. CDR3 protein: CASRGGEANYGYTF. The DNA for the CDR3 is TGTGCCAGCCGGGGGGGTGAAGCTAACTATGGCTACACCTTC.

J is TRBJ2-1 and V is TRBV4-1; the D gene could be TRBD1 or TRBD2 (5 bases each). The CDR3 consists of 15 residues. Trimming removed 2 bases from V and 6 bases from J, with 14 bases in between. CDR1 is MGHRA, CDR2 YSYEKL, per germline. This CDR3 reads CASSQPAERGNEQFF. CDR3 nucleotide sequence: TGCGCCAGCAGCCAACCTGCGGAGAGGGGCAATGAGCAGTTCTTC.

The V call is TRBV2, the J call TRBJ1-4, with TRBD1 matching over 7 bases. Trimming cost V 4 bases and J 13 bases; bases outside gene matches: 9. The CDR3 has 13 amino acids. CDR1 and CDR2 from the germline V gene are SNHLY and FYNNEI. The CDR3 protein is CASSGSQGNVLFF. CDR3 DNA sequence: TGTGCCAGCAGTGGGTCACAGGGGAACGTACTGTTTTTT.

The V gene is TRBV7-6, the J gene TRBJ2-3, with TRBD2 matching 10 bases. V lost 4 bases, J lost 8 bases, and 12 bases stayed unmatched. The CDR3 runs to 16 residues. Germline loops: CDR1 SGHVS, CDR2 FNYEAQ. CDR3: CASSSQPAGGPGTQYF. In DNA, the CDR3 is TGTGCCAGCAGCTCACAACCAGCGGGAGGGCCGGGTACGCAGTATTTT.

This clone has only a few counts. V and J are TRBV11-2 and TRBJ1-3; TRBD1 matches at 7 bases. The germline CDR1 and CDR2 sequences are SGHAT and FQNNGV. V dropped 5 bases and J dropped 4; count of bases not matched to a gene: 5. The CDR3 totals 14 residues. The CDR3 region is CASSPGGGGNTIYF. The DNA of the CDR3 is TGTGCCAGCAGCCCAGGAGGGGGCGGAAACACCATATATTTT.

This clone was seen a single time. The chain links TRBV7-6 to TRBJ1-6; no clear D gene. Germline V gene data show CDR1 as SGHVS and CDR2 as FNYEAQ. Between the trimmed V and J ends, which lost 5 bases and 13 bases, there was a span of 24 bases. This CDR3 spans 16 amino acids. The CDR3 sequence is CASSRASADTIRPLHF. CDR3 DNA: TGTGCCAGCAGCCGGGCATCCGCCGATACGATTCGGCCCCTCCACTTT.

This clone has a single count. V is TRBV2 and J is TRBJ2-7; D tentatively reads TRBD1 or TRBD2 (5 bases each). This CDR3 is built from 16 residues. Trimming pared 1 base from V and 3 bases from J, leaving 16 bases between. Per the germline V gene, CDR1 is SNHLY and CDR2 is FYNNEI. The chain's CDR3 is CASSEEGTGPLYEQYF. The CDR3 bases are TGTGCCAGCAGTGAAGAAGGGACGGGACCCCTCTACGAGCAGTACTTC.

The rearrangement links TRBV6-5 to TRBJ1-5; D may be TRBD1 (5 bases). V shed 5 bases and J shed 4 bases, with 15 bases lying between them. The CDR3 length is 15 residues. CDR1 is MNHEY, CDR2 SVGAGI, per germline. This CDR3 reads CASSLHDSPNQPQHF. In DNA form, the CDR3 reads TGTGCCAGCAGTCTCCATGACAGTCCGAATCAGCCCCAGCATTTT.